The entry below gives a single TCR beta chain sequence along with its context. The antigen remains undetermined. This entry belongs to a study of T cells expressing NK-cell markers. Turning to the study itself: Sequencing covered eight donors, seven HCMV-seropositive and one seronegative.

This CDR3 has 11 amino acids. General study findings and limits: There remained a lack of clarity about HCMV specificity of expanded NKG2C+ T cell clones. Dominant NKG2C+ clonotype frequencies of about 1.0-8% of CD8+ T cells were measured in about 6 donors.

TCRdb reprocessed the 5' RACE reads and stores each CDR3 protein as one record, lacking DNA. This repertoire includes under 500,000 distinct CDR3 sequences. Sample: blood T cells: a sorted CD56 or NKG2C T cell subset, CD4+ or CD8+ T cells, or bulk PBMC T cells (not recorded which). The sequence came from a woman aged 18 to 75 in good health. The rearrangement joins TRBV12-3 or TRBV12-4 to TRBJ2-1. This CDR3 is CASSPRLEQFF.